A selection of T cell receptor beta chains follows, all from one sample in a study of T cells after posttransplantation cyclophosphamide. Clones were read by immunoSEQ multiplex PCR, and TCRdb kept only the in-frame ones, dropping some. The sample carries 23,000 or so clones, roughly nine tenths recorded once. The sample consisted of PBMCs, taken after allogeneic stem cell transplant with posttransplant cyclophosphamide. The receptors come from a female patient younger than 45 who received an allogeneic stem cell transplant from an unrelated donor, was CMV-positive, and had no GVHD. Some T cells may trace back to the graft donor. The CDR3 runs from the conserved cysteine through the conserved F or W. D genes are given only for firm matches. Not every row has a clone size; where given, it reads once, few, many or a size class.

d_gene,v_gene,abundance,j_gene,CDR3nt,CDR3aa
NA,TRBV13,once,TRBJ2-1,TGTGCCAGCAGCTTAGGCCTAAGGGGGAGCTCCTACAATGAGCAGTTCTTC,CASSLGLRGSSYNEQFF
NA,TRBV5-1,NA,TRBJ2-3,TGCGCCAGCAGCTGGGGCCCTGAGGCCAGGGACACAGATACGCAGTATTTT,CASSWGPEARDTDTQYF
TRBD1,TRBV11-3,NA,TRBJ2-3,TGTGCCAGCAGCTTAGAGTCGACAGGGTTGGATACGCAGTATTTT,CASSLESTGLDTQYF
NA,TRBV5-1,few,TRBJ1-2,TGCGCCAGCAGCTTGGGACAGGCCCTTGGTAGTGGCTACACCTTC,CASSLGQALGSGYTF
NA,TRBV30,NA,TRBJ2-7,TGTGCCTGGACCTTGGGCTCAGGGGAGCCCCTCTCCTACGAGCAGTACTTC,CAWTLGSGEPLSYEQYF
NA,TRBV13,NA,TRBJ1-2,TGTGCCAGCAGCCCCGGGACGGCCTGGGGGCCTCACTATGGCTACACCTTC,CASSPGTAWGPHYGYTF
NA,TRBV7-9,NA,TRBJ1-1,TGTGCCAGCAGCCCCCGGGTAGCGAACGAAGGCACTGAAGCTTTCTTT,CASSPRVANEGTEAFF
TRBD2,TRBV5-4,NA,TRBJ2-2,TGTGCCAGCAGCTTGGATCTAGCGGGGGACACCGGGGAGCTGTTTTTT,CASSLDLAGDTGELFF
NA,TRBV19,NA,TRBJ2-3,TGTGCCAGTAGTACCGTGATTTCGGGTGGAGATACGCAGTATTTT,CASSTVISGGDTQYF
NA,TRBV7-9,few,TRBJ2-2,TGTGCCAGCAGCTTATTCAGTAACACCGGGGAGCTGTTTTTT,CASSLFSNTGELFF
NA,TRBV10-3,NA,TRBJ1-5,TGTGCCATCAGTGATTGGGGAGGTCGGAGCAATCAGCCCCAGCATTTT,CAISDWGGRSNQPQHF
TRBD1,TRBV7-3,NA,TRBJ2-1,TGTGCCAGCAGCTTAGTCCGGACAGGGTTCTACAATGAGCAGTTCTTC,CASSLVRTGFYNEQFF
NA,TRBV27,NA,TRBJ1-1,TGTGCCAGCAAACGGAGCACTGAAGCTTTCTTT,CASKRSTEAFF
NA,TRBV2,few,TRBJ2-7,TGTGCCAGCAGTGAAGCCCGCTACGAGCAGTACTTC,CASSEARYEQYF
NA,TRBV2,NA,TRBJ1-2,TGTGCCAGCAGTGAAATTCGGGGGGGTGGCTATGGCTACACCTTC,CASSEIRGGGYGYTF
TRBD2,TRBV6-6,NA,TRBJ2-2,TGTGCCAGCAGTATGGGCGGGGGGGCGAGAACCGGGGAGCTGTTTTTT,CASSMGGGARTGELFF
TRBD1,TRBV19,NA,TRBJ1-2,TGTGCCAGTAGTAAAGCAGGGGGCGAATTAAGCGGCTACACCTTC,CASSKAGGELSGYTF
TRBD1,TRBV5-5,NA,TRBJ2-7,TGTGCCAGCAGCACCTTACAGGGGACCTACGAGCAGTACTTC,CASSTLQGTYEQYF
NA,TRBV19,few,TRBJ1-6,TGTGCCAGTAGTATAGGAAGTAGGGGTCATTCACCCCTCCACTTT,CASSIGSRGHSPLHF
TRBD2,TRBV4-2,NA,TRBJ2-3,TGTGCCAGCAGCCAAGATCGGGCGGGGGGGCCAATTCGAGATACGCAGTATTTT,CASSQDRAGGPIRDTQYF
NA,TRBV10-3,NA,TRBJ1-5,TGTGCCATCAGTGAGTCGGCGGGAAGGAATCAGCCCCAGCATTTT,CAISESAGRNQPQHF
TRBD1,TRBV19,NA,TRBJ2-7,TGTGCCAGTAGTCGGACAGGACGGGAGCAGTACTTC,CASSRTGREQYF
TRBD2,TRBV7-3,NA,TRBJ2-7,TGTGCCAGCAGCCTTAGCGGGGGGACGCCCTACGAGCAGTACTTC,CASSLSGGTPYEQYF
NA,TRBV6-1,NA,TRBJ2-7,TGTGCCAGCAGTCCCAGGGACTACGAGCAGTACTTC,CASSPRDYEQYF
NA,TRBV19,NA,TRBJ1-6,TGTGCCAGTAGCGTTATGAGCTCCTATAATTCACCCCTCCACTTT,CASSVMSSYNSPLHF
TRBD1,TRBV7-3,NA,TRBJ1-2,TGTGCCAGCAGCCAAACAGGGGGGGGCGATGGCTACACCTTC,CASSQTGGGDGYTF
TRBD1,TRBV27,NA,TRBJ1-2,TGTGCCAGCAGTGCCGGACAGGGATTCAATGGCTACACCTTC,CASSAGQGFNGYTF
TRBD2,TRBV10-3,NA,TRBJ2-7,TGTGCCATCATGCCGGGGGGTAGCTCCTACGAGCAGTACTTC,CAIMPGGSSYEQYF
NA,TRBV18,once,TRBJ2-2,TGTGCCAGCTCACCAAGGGAGACCGGGGAGCTGTTTTTT,CASSPRETGELFF
NA,TRBV7-9,NA,TRBJ2-2,TGTGCCAGCAGCATGGGCGGGGCCTCTGAGCTGTTTTTT,CASSMGGASELFF
NA,TRBV27,NA,TRBJ2-2,TGTGCCAGCAGTTTACCGGCGGCAGCGAACACCGGGGAGCTGTTTTTT,CASSLPAAANTGELFF
TRBD2,TRBV6-1,few,TRBJ2-1,TGTGCCACCCTAGCGGGGGGGCCCACTGAGCAGTTCTTC,CATLAGGPTEQFF